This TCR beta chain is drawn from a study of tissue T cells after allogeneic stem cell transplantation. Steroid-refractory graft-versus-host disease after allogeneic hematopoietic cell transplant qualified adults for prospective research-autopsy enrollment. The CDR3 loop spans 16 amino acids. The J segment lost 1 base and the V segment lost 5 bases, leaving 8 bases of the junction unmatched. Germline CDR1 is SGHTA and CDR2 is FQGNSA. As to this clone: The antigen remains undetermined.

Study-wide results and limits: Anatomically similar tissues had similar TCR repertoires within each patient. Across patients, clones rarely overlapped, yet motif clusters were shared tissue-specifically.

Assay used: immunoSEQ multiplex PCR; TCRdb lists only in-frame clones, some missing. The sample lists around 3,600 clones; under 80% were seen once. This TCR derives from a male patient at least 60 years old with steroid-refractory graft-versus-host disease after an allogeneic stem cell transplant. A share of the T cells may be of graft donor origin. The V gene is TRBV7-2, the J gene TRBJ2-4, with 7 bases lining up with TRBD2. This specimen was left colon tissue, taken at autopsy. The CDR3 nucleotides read TGTGCCAGCAGCCCCGGGGGGAGGACGGCCAAAAACATTCAGTACTTC. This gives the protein CASSPGGRTAKNIQYF.